What follows are 18 T cell receptor beta chains derived from one specimen sequenced in a study of T cell repertoires in cytomegalovirus infection. Each CDR3 protein gets one entry after TCRdb re-called the reads with MiXCR. The sample contains around 180,000 distinct CDR3 sequences, roughly 20% of which appear only once. Sequenced sample: PBMCs. These receptors originate from a human donor in good health (CMV status not recorded). Some clones in this sample may be carry-over from other donors' samples.

V and J are TRBV28 and TRBJ1-2; tentative D call: TRBD1 (5 bases). This CDR3 spans 13 amino acids. The V end lost 4 bases, the J end lost 14 bases, and 20 bases lay between the germline ends. Germline values: CDR1 MDHEN, CDR2 SYDVKM. CDR3: CASSSPIRQSLTF. CDR3 nucleotides: TGTGCCAGCAGTTCACCAATTCGACAGTCCCTTACCTTC.

Only a few counts were recorded for this clonotype. This chain links TRBV11-2 with TRBJ1-1; the D is unclear. Trimming cost V 4 bases and J 5 bases, with 17 bases left between them. CDR3 length: 15 residues. Germline V gene sequence: CDR1 SGHAT, CDR2 FQNNGV. CDR3 region: CASSWAEAGWTEAFF. In nucleotides, the CDR3 is TGTGCCAGCAGCTGGGCCGAGGCGGGCTGGACTGAAGCTTTCTTT.

This clonotype was counted at least ten times. V and J are TRBV7-2 and TRBJ1-1; 7 bases are shared with TRBD1. In germline, CDR1 is SGHTA, CDR2 FQGNSA. CDR3 size: 14 residues. With V trimmed by 4 bases and J by 1 base, 3 bases remained unmatched. The CDR3: CASSWRQGNTEAFF. As DNA, the CDR3 is TGTGCCAGCAGCTGGAGACAGGGGAACACTGAAGCTTTCTTT.

This clonotype has a handful of counts. The DNA of the CDR3 is TGTGCCAGCAGTAAACCTATCAACCTTGGACGTAATAATTCACCCCTCCACTTT. It is translated as CASSKPINLGRNNSPLHF. The chain links TRBV27 to TRBJ1-6; D not certain. The CDR3 contains 18 residues. V lost 5 bases and J 5 bases, leaving 22 bases between the germline ends. CDR1 MNHEY and CDR2 SMNVEV come from the germline V gene (reference sequence).

The chain links TRBV28 to TRBJ2-1, with D possibly TRBD2 on 5 matching bases. The V end lost 5 bases, the J end lost 9 bases, and 20 bases lay between the germline ends. Germline CDR1 reads MDHEN; CDR2 reads SYDVKM. This CDR3 has 15 amino acids. The CDR3 protein is CASSTWRTFEGEQFF. Written as DNA, the CDR3 is TGTGCCAGCAGTACCTGGAGGACGTTTGAAGGTGAGCAGTTCTTC.

The chain combines TRBV7-2 with TRBJ1-2; tentatively, D is TRBD1 (5 bases). CDR3 size: 14 residues. The V gene lost 5 bases and the J gene lost 5 bases, with 15 bases spanning the gap. Germline V gene data show CDR1 as SGHTA and CDR2 as FQGNSA. The CDR3 reads CASSLQTDPYGYTF. The CDR3 DNA reads as TGTGCCAGCAGCCTCCAGACAGACCCTTATGGCTACACCTTC.

This clonotype was found many times. This chain connects TRBV11-2 to TRBJ1-1; no clear D. The V end was cut by 8 bases, the J end by 8 bases, with 9 bases between. This CDR3 has 10 residues. CDR1 and CDR2 (germline): SGHAT, FQNNGV. CDR3 coding DNA: TGTGCCAGCGCCGGGGTGGAAGCTTTCTTT. Translated: CASAGVEAFF.

This clonotype has a count of ten or more. The chain recombines TRBV28 with TRBJ1-1, with a possible D match to TRBD1 (5 bases). Germline CDR1 is MDHEN and CDR2 is SYDVKM. The CDR3 has 14 amino acids. Trimming took 5 bases from V and 7 from J, leaving 17 bases between them. In DNA, the CDR3 is TGTGCCAGCAGTCCCCCCCGGGGCCTCAGTGAAGCTTTCTTT. Translation gives CASSPPRGLSEAFF.

Only a few counts were recorded for this clonotype. The CDR3 loop is CASSPTSGGARTDTQYF. DNA for the CDR3: TGTGCCAGCAGCCCGACTAGCGGGGGGGCCCGCACAGATACGCAGTATTTT. The chain carries TRBV7-3 and TRBJ2-3, with 14 bases that match TRBD2. Germline CDR1 and CDR2: SGHTA and FQGTGA. The CDR3 length is 17 residues. V lost 5 bases and J lost 1; bases outside the gene matches: 5.

This CDR3 reads CASRLGLAGGPLNTDTQYF. The CDR3 bases are TGTGCCAGCAGACTCGGACTAGCGGGAGGTCCGCTCAACACAGATACGCAGTATTTT. The chain links TRBV6-2 or TRBV6-3 to TRBJ2-3, with TRBD2 matching 14 bases. Germline V CDR1 and CDR2: MNHEY, SVGEGT. V was pared by 6 bases and J by 2 bases, with 13 bases of the junction left unmatched. The CDR3 spans 19 residues.

This clonotype was picked up many times. The chain recombines TRBV7-2 with TRBJ2-7; D is unclear. CDR3 length: 13 amino acids. With 5 bases removed from V and 1 base from J, the gap between germline ends came to 9 bases. The germline CDR1 and CDR2 sequences are SGHTA and FQGNSA. The chain's CDR3 is CASSPGRSYEQYF. DNA of the CDR3: TGTGCCAGCAGCCCCGGTCGATCCTACGAGCAGTACTTC.

This clonotype has only a few counts. V usage is TRBV11-3 and J usage is TRBJ2-2, with D perhaps TRBD1 (6 bases). Trimming took off 7 bases at V and 0 bases at J, with 12 bases between the two ends. The CDR3 spans 15 residues. Germline V gene data show CDR1 as SGHNT and CDR2 as YENEEA. This chain's CDR3 is CASNQGLANTGELFF. Here the CDR3 DNA reads TGTGCCAGCAATCAGGGGCTCGCGAACACCGGGGAGCTGTTTTTT.

The rearrangement links TRBV5-6 to TRBJ2-7; tentative D call: TRBD1 (6 bases). This CDR3 region has 16 residues. Germline CDR1 reads SGHDT; CDR2 reads YYEEEE. V lost 4 bases, J lost 2 bases, and 19 bases lay in between. The CDR3 DNA is TGTGCCAGCAGCCCGCCTTGGGACAAAAAAGCCTACGAGCAGTACTTC. This encodes CASSPPWDKKAYEQYF.

This clonotype was picked up many times. This chain joins TRBV7-9 and TRBJ2-7; either TRBD1 or TRBD2 may fit D (7 bases each). CDR1 is SEHNR and CDR2 is FQNEAQ in the germline V gene (reference sequence). CDR3 length equals 16 residues. Trimming removed 1 base from V and 5 bases from J, with 18 bases in between. The CDR3 reads CASSLELGGGFHEQYF. CDR3 bases: TGTGCCAGCAGCTTAGAATTGGGAGGGGGCTTCCACGAGCAGTACTTC.

The V call is TRBV10-2, the J call TRBJ1-2; D ambiguous. Germline V gives CDR1 WSHSY, CDR2 SAAADI. V lost 0 bases, J lost 9 bases, and 8 bases lay in between. The CDR3 spans 12 residues. The CDR3 protein is CASSESMLSYTF. CDR3 in DNA: TGCGCCAGCAGTGAGTCGATGTTAAGCTACACCTTC.

This clonotype was seen only a few times. The chain combines TRBV12-3 or TRBV12-4 with TRBJ2-7, with D perhaps TRBD1 (6 bases). The CDR3 contains 17 residues. The V end lost 3 bases, the J end lost 3 bases, and 21 bases lay between the germline ends. CDR3: CASSFRQVEGVYYEQYF. The CDR3 nucleotides are TGTGCCAGCAGTTTTCGGCAGGTAGAGGGGGTGTACTACGAGCAGTACTTC.

In its sample, this clonotype was seen a few times. The chain links TRBV7-9 to TRBJ2-3; a possible D gene is TRBD2 (6 bases). Per germline, CDR1 SEHNR and CDR2 FQNEAQ (reference sequence). This CDR3 has 15 residues. V was shortened by 2 bases and J by 6 bases, with 15 bases between the two germline ends. CDR3 in amino acids: CASSLLAGMVDTQYF. The DNA of the CDR3 is TGTGCCAGCAGCTTACTTGCGGGAATGGTTGATACGCAGTATTTT.

This clonotype was counted at least ten times. This chain uses TRBV20-1 with TRBJ2-1; D possibly matches TRBD1 or TRBD2 (5 bases each). CDR1 is DFQATT and CDR2 is SNEGSKA in the germline V gene (reference sequence). The CDR3 spans 12 residues. Trimming took off 1 base at V and 8 bases at J, with 9 bases between the two ends. CDR3: CSARGGRDEQFF. The CDR3 DNA reads TGCAGTGCTAGAGGGGGACGGGATGAGCAGTTCTTC.